This T cell receptor beta chain was identified in a study of blood T cell repertoires in COVID-19. Study-level background: Samples representing acute and convalescent COVID-19 were sourced from the United States, Italy and Spain. PBMCs, B-cell-depleted T cells, or T cells were the source of the cDNA or gDNA that made up the material.

Original handling: How many nucleated cells were present was estimated from reference gene primer amplification. The method was immunoSEQ multiplex PCR; TCRdb's version includes in-frame clones alone and lacks a portion of them. The DNA was the basis for D and trimming; V, J and clone size are from that table. The sample yields fewer than 85,000 clones, roughly 77% seen once. Trimming shortened V by 4 bases and J by 1 base, and 10 bases separated the two germline ends. The CDR3 is 14 amino acids. Germline loops: CDR1 SGHTA, CDR2 FQGNSA. Material: peripheral blood. This chain links TRBV7-2 with TRBJ1-1, with no clear D. This clonotype originated in a woman aged 70-85 years with acute or convalescent COVID-19. CDR3 coding DNA: TGTGCCAGCAGCTCCCGTAGAGCGAACACTGAAGCTTTCTTT. Translated: CASSSRRANTEAFF.